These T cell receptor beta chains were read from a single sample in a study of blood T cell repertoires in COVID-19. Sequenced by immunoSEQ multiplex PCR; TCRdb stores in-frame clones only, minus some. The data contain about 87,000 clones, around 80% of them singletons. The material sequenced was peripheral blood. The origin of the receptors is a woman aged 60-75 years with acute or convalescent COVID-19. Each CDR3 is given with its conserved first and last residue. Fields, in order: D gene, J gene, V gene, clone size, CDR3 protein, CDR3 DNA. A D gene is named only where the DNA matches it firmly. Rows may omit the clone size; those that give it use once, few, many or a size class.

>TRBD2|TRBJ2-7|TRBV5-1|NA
CASSSGTSGASEQYF
TGCGCCAGCAGCTCCGGGACTAGCGGGGCCAGCGAGCAGTACTTC
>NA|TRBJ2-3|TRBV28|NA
CASSSRPDTQYF
TGTGCCAGCAGCTCCCGTCCAGATACGCAGTATTTT
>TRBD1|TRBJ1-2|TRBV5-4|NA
CASSQPGGNGYTF
TGTGCCAGCAGTCAGCCAGGGGGCAATGGCTACACCTTC
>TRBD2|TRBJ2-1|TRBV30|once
CAWRGTSEGNEQFF
TGTGCCTGGAGGGGGACTAGCGAGGGGAATGAGCAGTTCTTC
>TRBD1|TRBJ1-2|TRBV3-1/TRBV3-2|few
CASSQGTGGSGYTF
TGTGCCAGCAGCCAAGGGACAGGGGGCTCTGGCTACACCTTC
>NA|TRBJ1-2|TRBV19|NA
CASSMRSNYGYTF
TGTGCCAGTAGTATGCGGTCTAACTATGGCTACACCTTC
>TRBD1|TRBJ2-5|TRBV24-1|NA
CATSDAGTGKETQYF
TGTGCCACCAGTGATGCCGGGACAGGGAAGGAGACCCAGTACTTC
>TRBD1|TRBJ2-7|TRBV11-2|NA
CASSPNPGQGFEQYF
TGTGCCAGCAGCCCCAACCCGGGACAGGGATTCGAGCAGTACTTC
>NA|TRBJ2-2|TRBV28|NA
CASSQGGESAGELFF
TGTGCCAGCAGTCAGGGCGGGGAAAGCGCCGGGGAGCTGTTTTTT
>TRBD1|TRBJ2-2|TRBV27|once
CASSLNPGQAYAGELFF
TGTGCCAGCAGTTTGAACCCAGGACAGGCCTACGCCGGGGAGCTGTTTTTT
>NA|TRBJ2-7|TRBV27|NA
CASMRVGPAMANEQYF
TGTGCCAGCATGCGTGTGGGCCCTGCTATGGCCAACGAGCAGTACTTC
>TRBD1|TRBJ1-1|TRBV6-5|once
CASIDRGLGNTEAFF
TGTGCCAGCATCGACAGGGGGCTTGGGAACACTGAAGCTTTCTTT
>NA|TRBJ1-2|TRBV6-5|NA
CASRQDRPNYGYTF
TGTGCCAGCAGACAGGACAGACCTAACTATGGCTACACCTTC
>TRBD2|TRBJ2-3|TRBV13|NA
CASSPASGGRSDTQYF
TGTGCCAGCAGCCCCGCTAGCGGGGGGCGGTCAGATACGCAGTATTTT
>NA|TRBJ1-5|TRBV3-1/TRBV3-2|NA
CASSQDIWAGRYQPQHF
TGTGCCAGCAGCCAAGATATTTGGGCAGGTCGATATCAGCCCCAGCATTTT
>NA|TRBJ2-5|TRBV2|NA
CASSDGGQYF
TGTGCCAGCAGTGACGGGGGCCAGTACTTC
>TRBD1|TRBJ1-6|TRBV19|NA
CASRGTGRNSPLHF
TGTGCCAGTAGGGGGACAGGGCGTAATTCACCCCTCCACTTT
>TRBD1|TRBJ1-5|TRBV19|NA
CAGGTGANMGNQPQHF
TGTGCCGGGGGGACAGGGGCTAATATGGGCAATCAGCCCCAGCATTTT
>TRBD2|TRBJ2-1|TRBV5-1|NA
CASSFSSGLMGDEQFF
TGCGCCAGCAGCTTCTCTAGCGGCCTAATGGGTGATGAGCAGTTCTTC
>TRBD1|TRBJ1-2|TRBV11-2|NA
CASSSGQGQTF
TGTGCCAGCAGCTCCGGACAGGGTCAAACTTTC
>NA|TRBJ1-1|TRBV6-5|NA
CAIRLGGDTEAFF
TGTGCCATCAGATTGGGGGGGGACACTGAAGCTTTCTTT
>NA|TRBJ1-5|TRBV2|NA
CASGPTSDSNQPQHF
TGTGCCAGTGGCCCCACATCTGATAGCAATCAGCCCCAGCATTTT
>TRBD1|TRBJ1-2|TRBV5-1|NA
CASSFEGTGAFYTF
TGCGCCAGCAGCTTCGAAGGGACAGGGGCCTTCTACACCTTC
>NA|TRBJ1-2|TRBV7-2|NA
CASSLVLGGGYTF
TGTGCCAGCAGCTTAGTGTTGGGGGGTGGCTACACCTTC
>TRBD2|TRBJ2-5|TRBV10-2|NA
CASRGTSATQETQYF
TGCGCCAGCAGGGGGACTAGCGCAACTCAAGAGACCCAGTACTTC
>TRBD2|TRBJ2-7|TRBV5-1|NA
CASSLDLAGGSSYEQYF
TGCGCCAGCAGCTTGGACTTAGCGGGAGGCAGCTCCTACGAGCAGTACTTC
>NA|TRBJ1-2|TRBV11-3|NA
CASGDGRSGYTF
TGTGCCAGCGGAGACGGCCGTAGTGGCTACACCTTC
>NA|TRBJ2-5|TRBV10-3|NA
CAISRGFQETQYF
TGTGCCATCAGTCGGGGTTTCCAAGAGACCCAGTACTTC
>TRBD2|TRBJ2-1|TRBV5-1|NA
CASSESGTSFHEQFF
TGCGCCAGCAGCGAATCCGGGACTAGTTTCCATGAGCAGTTCTTC
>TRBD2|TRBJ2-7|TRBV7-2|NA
CASSLAGTSGSYEQYF
TGTGCCAGCAGCTTAGCCGGGACTAGCGGTTCCTACGAGCAGTACTTC
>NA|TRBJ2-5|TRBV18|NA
CASSPRDQETQYF
TGTGCCAGCTCACCCAGGGACCAAGAGACCCAGTACTTC
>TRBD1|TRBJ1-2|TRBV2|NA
CAWRDRVKFYGYTF
TGTGCCTGGAGGGACAGGGTCAAATTCTATGGCTACACCTTC
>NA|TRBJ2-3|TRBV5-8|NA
CATSGSFSTDTQYF
TGTGCCACCTCCGGGTCCTTTAGCACAGATACGCAGTATTTT
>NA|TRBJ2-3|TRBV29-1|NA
CSVEEGSTDTQYF
TGCAGCGTTGAAGAGGGCAGCACAGATACGCAGTATTTT
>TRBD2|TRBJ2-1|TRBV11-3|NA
CASSLGGLAGGYNEQFF
TGTGCCAGCAGCTTAGGGGGACTAGCGGGAGGGTACAATGAGCAGTTCTTC
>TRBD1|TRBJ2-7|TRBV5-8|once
CASSFLGQNYEQYF
TGTGCCAGCAGCTTTTTGGGACAGAACTACGAGCAGTACTTC
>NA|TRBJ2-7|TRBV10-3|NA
CAISVAPYREGEQYF
TGTGCCATCAGTGTGGCACCCTACAGGGAGGGCGAGCAGTACTTC
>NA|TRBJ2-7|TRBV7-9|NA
CASSFPFQGKIGEQYF
TGTGCCAGCAGCTTCCCATTCCAGGGAAAGATAGGCGAGCAGTACTTC
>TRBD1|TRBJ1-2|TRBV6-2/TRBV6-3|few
CASSYSTGGDYGYTF
TGTGCCAGCAGTTACTCGACAGGGGGCGACTATGGCTACACCTTC